The 5 T cell receptor beta chains in this list originate from one sample, sequenced in a study of vaccination effects on CD4 cells after COVID-19. The antigens for these receptors are not known. At the end of 10 days of culture, CD4+ T cells were isolated. Using immunoSEQ multiplex PCR, the repertoire was profiled, and TCRdb retains in-frame clones only, with some absent. The table includes about 58,000 clones, about 83% detected once. The specimen was CD4+ T cells from PBMCs cultured without peptide, collected before COVID-19 vaccination. All receptors come from a human donor who received a COVID-19 vaccine.

V usage is TRBV5-6 and J usage is TRBJ2-3, with D uncertain. Deletions cut 4 bases from V and 4 bases from J, with 10 bases between. In germline, CDR1 is SGHDT, CDR2 YYEEEE. This CDR3 has 13 residues. The DNA for the CDR3 is TGTGCCAGCAGCCTCCCAGGCGCAGATACGCAGTATTTT. Protein: CASSLPGADTQYF.

The chain joins TRBV18 to TRBJ2-1, with TRBD1 matching over 7 bases. Germline lookup yields CDR1 KGHSH and CDR2 LQKENI. CDR3 length: 17 residues. Trimming at V came to 4 bases and at J to 0 bases, leaving 9 bases not matched to a gene. This CDR3 reads CASSLGQTISSYNEQFF. In DNA form, the CDR3 reads TGTGCCAGCTCACTGGGACAGACGATTTCCTCCTACAATGAGCAGTTCTTC.

This clone was seen only a few times. This rearrangement joins TRBV5-1 to TRBJ2-3; possibly TRBD2 for D (5 bases). Per the germline V gene, CDR1 is SGHRS and CDR2 is YFSETQ. V lost 0 bases and J lost 6, with 11 bases in between. The CDR3 has 14 amino acids. The CDR3 reads CASSLGTLRDTQYF. CDR3 in DNA: TGCGCCAGCAGCTTGGGGACTCTCCGGGATACGCAGTATTTT.

The chain couples TRBV6-5 to TRBJ1-2; D call uncertain. Germline CDR1 is MNHEY and CDR2 is SVGAGI. Trimming left V 0 bases short and J 4 bases short, with 9 bases between. There are 14 residues in the CDR3. The CDR3 region has the DNA TGTGCCAGCAGTTACTCCGGGCAGCCCTATGGCTACACCTTC. This codes for CASSYSGQPYGYTF.

This chain uses TRBV29-1 with TRBJ1-3; D is possibly TRBD1 (5 bases). The V end was cut by 7 bases, the J end by 4 bases, with 14 bases between. CDR3 length: 13 amino acids. Looked up from germline, CDR1 is SQVTM and CDR2 is ANQGSEA. The CDR3 region is CSATGTTGNTIYF. The CDR3 DNA sequence: TGCAGCGCTACCGGGACGACAGGAAACACCATATATTTT.